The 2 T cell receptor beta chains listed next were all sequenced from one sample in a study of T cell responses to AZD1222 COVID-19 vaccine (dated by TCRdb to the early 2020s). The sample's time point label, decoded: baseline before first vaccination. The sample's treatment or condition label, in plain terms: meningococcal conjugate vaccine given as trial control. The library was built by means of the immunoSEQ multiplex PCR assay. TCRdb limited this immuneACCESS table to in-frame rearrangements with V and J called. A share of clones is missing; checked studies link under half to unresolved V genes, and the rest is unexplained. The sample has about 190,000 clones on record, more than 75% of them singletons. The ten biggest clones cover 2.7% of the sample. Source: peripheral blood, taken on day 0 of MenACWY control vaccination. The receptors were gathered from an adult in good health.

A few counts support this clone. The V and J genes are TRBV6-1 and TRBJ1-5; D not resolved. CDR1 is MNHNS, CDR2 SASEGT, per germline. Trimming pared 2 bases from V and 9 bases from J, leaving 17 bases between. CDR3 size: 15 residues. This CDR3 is CASSERRHGVGPQHF. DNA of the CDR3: TGTGCCAGCAGTGAAAGGCGGCACGGGGTGGGGCCCCAGCATTTT.

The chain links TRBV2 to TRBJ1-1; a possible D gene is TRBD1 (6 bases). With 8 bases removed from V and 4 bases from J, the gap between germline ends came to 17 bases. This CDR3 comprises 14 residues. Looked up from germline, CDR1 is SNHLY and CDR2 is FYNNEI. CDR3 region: CASGKQGSGTEAFF. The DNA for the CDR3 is TGTGCCAGCGGCAAACAGGGATCGGGCACTGAAGCTTTCTTT.